This T cell receptor beta chain was captured by sequencing in a study of naive and memory T cell subsets. Study findings and constraints: Possibly reflecting memory cells re-expressing CD45RA, a few larger clonotypes occurred in naive repertoires, especially CD8.

Sequential positive selection took CD4 T cells first, then CD8 T cells. The beta constant-region primer was an equimolar mix of two oligonucleotides covering TRBC1 and TRBC2. The ligated cDNA underwent four PCR rounds using SP2 and nested alpha and beta constant-region primers. Ligation attached a single-stranded oligonucleotide with a 12-nucleotide UMI and the SP2 primer to the cDNA 3' end. One entry per CDR3 protein, called by TCRdb with MiXCR from the UMI-ligation and nested PCR reads. The sample records roughly 140,000 distinct CDR3 sequences, 15% to 25% being singletons. CDR3 length: 14 residues. Trimming shortened V by 2 bases and J by 2 bases, and 7 bases separated the two germline ends. The germline V gene encodes CDR1 MNHEY and CDR2 SVGEGT. This clonotype came up a few times. The antigen is not known.

Material for sequencing was naive CD8+ T cells from blood. The sequence came from a human donor in good health. The chain joins TRBV6-2 or TRBV6-3 to TRBJ2-1; D gene ambiguous. The CDR3 bases are TGTGCCAGCAGTTACGCGGAACCCTACAATGAGCAGTTCTTC. Translation: CASSYAEPYNEQFF.